Each of the 14 T cell receptor beta chains below was sequenced from the same sample in a study of T cell changes during pregnancy in multiple sclerosis. Profiled with immunoSEQ multiplex PCR; TCRdb holds only in-frame clones, not every one. The sample holds about 20,000 clones, about 88% seen once. Specimen: CD8+ T cells from peripheral blood mononuclear cells, collected in the third trimester of pregnancy. The receptor set was obtained from a female donor in good health, enrolled as a control in a pregnancy study.

The chain is built from TRBV25-1 and TRBJ1-2, with D perhaps TRBD1 (5 bases). Looked up from germline, CDR1 is MGHDK and CDR2 is SYGVNS. The CDR3 covers 15 residues. With 7 bases removed from V and 8 bases from J, the gap between germline ends came to 23 bases. The CDR3, as DNA: TGTGCCAGCATCGGGGGGGAACTGCTCAACCGCGGCTACACCTTC. Its protein product is CASIGGELLNRGYTF.

The chain combines TRBV9 with TRBJ2-2; TRBD2 might be the D (7 bases). CDR3 size: 13 residues. Germline assignment: CDR1 SGDLS and CDR2 YYNGEE. Trimming took 3 bases from V and 6 from J, leaving 9 bases between them. The CDR3 is CASSAGGSGELFF. CDR3 in DNA: TGTGCCAGCAGCGCGGGGGGCTCCGGGGAGCTGTTTTTT.

The rearrangement joins TRBV4-3 to TRBJ1-6; tentatively, D is TRBD1 (5 bases). Per germline, CDR1 LGHNA and CDR2 YSLEER. Trimming shortened V by 4 bases and J by 7 bases, and 17 bases separated the two germline ends. The CDR3 covers 16 residues. CDR3 region: CASSPFRPGWNSPLHF. The CDR3 nucleotides read TGCGCCAGCAGCCCGTTCCGGCCAGGGTGGAATTCACCCCTCCACTTT.

The V call is TRBV27, the J call TRBJ2-7, with D possibly TRBD1 on 5 matching bases. Between the trimmed V and J ends, which lost 2 bases and 4 bases, there was a span of 9 bases. This CDR3 comprises 13 residues. Germline assignment: CDR1 MNHEY and CDR2 SMNVEV (reference sequence). CDR3 DNA: TGTGCCAGCAGTTTAGGGCCAGGGTACGAGCAGTACTTC. Translation gives CASSLGPGYEQYF.

The V call is TRBV19, the J call TRBJ2-7; D remains unclear. The CDR3 sequence is 14 residues long. Germline V lookup: CDR1 LNHDA, CDR2 SQIVND (reference sequence). Trimming cost V 1 base and J 5 bases, with 12 bases left between them. The CDR3 bases are TGTGCCAGTAGTATAGGGCAGGCCCCCAACGAGCAGTACTTC. This sequence encodes CASSIGQAPNEQYF.

This clone was observed once. The chain combines TRBV9 with TRBJ1-2; 7 bases map to TRBD1. In germline, CDR1 is SGDLS, CDR2 YYNGEE. The CDR3 is 16 amino acids. The V gene end was trimmed by 0 bases and the J gene end by 3 bases; junction bases not matched to a gene: 8. The CDR3 sequence: CASSVVEVGTDYGYTF. The CDR3, as DNA: TGTGCCAGCAGCGTAGTAGAGGTGGGGACAGACTATGGCTACACCTTC.

This chain joins TRBV7-9 and TRBJ1-2; TRBD1 agrees at 10 bases. The ends lost 1 base at V and 6 bases at J; junction bases unmatched: 5. Looked up from germline, CDR1 is SEHNR and CDR2 is FQNEAQ (reference sequence). This CDR3 spans 15 amino acids. For the CDR3, the DNA is TGTGCCAGCAGCTTAGTCCCCGGGACAGGGGATGGCTACACCTTC. The encoded protein is CASSLVPGTGDGYTF.

The chain links TRBV14 to TRBJ1-1; perhaps TRBD1 as D (6 bases). Germline V CDR1 and CDR2: SGHDN, FVKESK. V lost 5 bases and J lost 3, with 13 bases in between. The CDR3 has 14 amino acids. This CDR3 is CASSATGMYTEAFF. CDR3 DNA: TGTGCCAGCAGCGCCACAGGGATGTACACTGAAGCTTTCTTT.

The CDR3 nucleotides read TGTGCCAGCAGGTTAGCGGGAGGCCCCCCCAATGAGCAGTTCTTC. Translation: CASRLAGGPPNEQFF. The V call is TRBV27, the J call TRBJ2-1; TRBD2 matches at 10 bases. Unmatched junction bases numbered 8, after V lost 6 bases and J lost 6 bases. The length of the CDR3 is 15 residues. Germline loops: CDR1 MNHEY, CDR2 SMNVEV (reference sequence).

The V call is TRBV7-9, the J call TRBJ2-6; D gene unclear. V was clipped by 8 bases and J by 0 bases, with 11 bases between them. The CDR3 has 15 residues. The germline gives CDR1 SEHNR, CDR2 FQNEAQ (reference sequence). The CDR3 here is CASDKPSSGANVLTF. Written as DNA, the CDR3 is TGTGCCAGCGACAAACCGAGCTCTGGGGCCAACGTCCTGACTTTC. Using reference TRBV7-9 and TRBJ2-6 for the parts outside the CDR3, the full variable domain is DTGVSQNPRHKITKRGQNVTFRCDPISEHNRLYWYRQTLGQGPEFLTYFQNEAQLEKSRLLSDRFSAERPKGSFSTLEIQRTEQGDSAMYLCASDKPSSGANVLTFGAGSRLTVL.

The chain uses TRBV19 and TRBJ1-1; weak D call: TRBD1 (5 bases). V shed 4 bases and J shed 2 bases, with 20 bases lying between them. The CDR3 covers 17 residues. Germline V gives CDR1 LNHDA, CDR2 SQIVND (reference sequence). CDR3 sequence reads: CASSNAQGGGPNTEAFF. Written as DNA, the CDR3 is TGTGCCAGTAGTAACGCCCAGGGAGGAGGCCCCAACACTGAAGCTTTCTTT.

This clone was detected a few times. The chain combines TRBV4-2 with TRBJ2-1; 11 positions agree with TRBD2. The germline V gene has CDR1 LGHNA and CDR2 YNFKEQ. The CDR3 spans 15 residues. The V segment lost 0 bases and the J segment 6 bases; nucleotides outside the gene matches: 1. CDR3 protein: CASSQDSGGANEQFF. The CDR3 nucleotides are TGTGCCAGCAGCCAAGATAGCGGGGGGGCCAATGAGCAGTTCTTC.

The chain recombines TRBV21-1 with TRBJ2-7; the tabulated D call, TRBD1, remains unverified against the DNA. TRBV21-1 is recorded as a pseudogene. The CDR3 consists of 16 residues. CDR3 nucleotide sequence: TGTGCCAGCAGCCCGGGAGGGGGGACAGGGGTTTCGGAGCAGTACTTC. Its translation: CASSPGGGTGVSEQYF.

The count of this clone is one. This rearrangement joins TRBV7-9 to TRBJ2-7; TRBD2 matches at 10 bases. With 4 bases clipped from V and 1 base from J, the junction kept 4 bases outside the gene matches. The V gene's germline CDR1 is SEHNR and CDR2 FQNEAQ (reference sequence). CDR3 size: 15 residues. The CDR3 DNA is TGTGCCAGCAGCTCGCTAGCGGGAGTTTCCTACGAGCAGTACTTC. It translates to CASSSLAGVSYEQYF.